These T cell receptor beta chains were read from a single sample in a study of shared clonotypes between healthy human individuals. Sequencing was performed with immunoSEQ multiplex PCR; in TCRdb, only in-frame clones are kept and a portion is missing. The sample carries some 2,000,000 clones, less than 95% recorded once. What was sequenced was naive CD8+ T cells sorted from blood. Every receptor here comes from a young man in good health. Both conserved end residues are part of each CDR3. A D gene is named only where the DNA matches it firmly. The size of a clone is reported for some rows only, either as once, few or many, or as a class for expanded clones.

TRBJ2-1 | . | TRBV6-5 | . | TGTGCCAGCAGTTACGATACAGCTAATGAGCAGTTCTTC | CASSYDTANEQFF
TRBJ2-7 | . | TRBV2 | . | TGTGCCAGCAGTGGAGGGTTCGTCTACGAGCAGTACTTC | CASSGGFVYEQYF
TRBJ2-3 | . | TRBV9 | . | TGTGCCAGCAGCGTCCTGCGGGGTGGCACAGATACGCAGTATTTT | CASSVLRGGTDTQYF
TRBJ2-7 | . | TRBV4-1 | . | TGCGCCAGCAGCCAAGTGGCCACAACCTACGAGCAGTACTTC | CASSQVATTYEQYF
TRBJ1-2 | . | TRBV5-6 | . | TGTGCCAGCTTTGGCGGCAGACAATCCTATGGCTACACCTTC | CASFGGRQSYGYTF
TRBJ1-5 | . | TRBV6-5 | . | TGTGCCAGCTGGGGAGGGGCTAGCAATCAGCCCCAGCATTTT | CASWGGASNQPQHF
TRBJ2-5 | TRBD1 | TRBV4-1 | . | TGCGCCAGCAGCCAAGATGCGGGACAGGGAATTAAAGAGACCCAGTACTTC | CASSQDAGQGIKETQYF
TRBJ2-7 | TRBD2 | TRBV4-1 | . | TGCGCCAGCAGCCAAGAAGAAGGAGCGGGGGGGCTGTACTTC | CASSQEEGAGGLYF
TRBJ1-1 | . | TRBV6-5 | . | TGTGCCAGCAGTCCATCCTGGGAGAACACTGAAGCTTTCTTT | CASSPSWENTEAFF
TRBJ2-7 | TRBD2 | TRBV25-1 | . | TGTGCCAGCAGTGAGGTCCTGCGGGAGGTCTCCTACGAGCAGTACTTC | CASSEVLREVSYEQYF
TRBJ2-5 | . | TRBV5-6 | few | TGTGCCAGCAGCTTGGTTGAGGGGGGCACGTGGGAGACCCAGTACTTC | CASSLVEGGTWETQYF
TRBJ2-7 | . | TRBV4-1 | . | TGCGCCAGCAGCCAAGGGTGGGCGGTTGACTACGAGCAGTACTTC | CASSQGWAVDYEQYF
TRBJ2-3 | . | TRBV16 | . | TGTGCCAGCAGCCAAGTTGAAGCCACAGATACGCAGTATTTT | CASSQVEATDTQYF
TRBJ2-2 | . | TRBV10-1 | . | TGCGCCAGCAGAGGGTCCCTGGCCGGGGAGCTGTTTTTT | CASRGSLAGELFF
TRBJ1-1 | . | TRBV5-5 | . | TGTGCCAGCAGCTTTCAGGGGAACATCGCTTTCTTT | CASSFQGNIAFF
TRBJ1-5 | . | TRBV19 | . | TGTGCCAGTAGTATAACCAGACTACCCAATCAGCCCCAGCATTTT | CASSITRLPNQPQHF
TRBJ2-7 | . | TRBV29-1 | . | TGCAGCGTTGAGGACAACTACGAGCAGTACTTC | CSVEDNYEQYF
TRBJ1-1 | . | TRBV6-5 | . | TGTGCCAGCAGGGAAGGGATGAACACTGAAGCTTTCTTT | CASREGMNTEAFF
TRBJ1-2 | TRBD1 | TRBV6-5 | few | TGTGCCAGCACTCCAAGACAGGGGGCTAACTATGGCTACACCTTC | CASTPRQGANYGYTF
TRBJ1-2 | TRBD1 | TRBV9 | once | TGTGCCAGCAGCATAACAGGGGACGGAAGCTATGGCTACACCTTC | CASSITGDGSYGYTF
TRBJ2-1 | TRBD1 | TRBV29-1 | . | TGCAGCGTTGGGTCAGGGGGTCTGGCCCTTAATGAGCAGTTCTTC | CSVGSGGLALNEQFF
TRBJ2-3 | TRBD1 | TRBV6-1 | . | TGTGCCAGCAGTGCACGGGACAGCAGCACAGATACGCAGTATTTT | CASSARDSSTDTQYF
TRBJ2-2 | TRBD2 | TRBV5-1 | . | TGCGCCAGCAGCTTGACACTAGCGGGAGGGATAGTAACCGGGGAGCTGTTTTTT | CASSLTLAGGIVTGELFF
TRBJ2-3 | . | TRBV10-1 | . | TGCGCCAGCAGTGAAATTGAGGACGGTACGCAGTATTTT | CASSEIEDGTQYF
TRBJ1-6 | . | TRBV7-9 | few | TGTGCCAGCAGCTCGGATTCACCCCTCCACTTT | CASSSDSPLHF
TRBJ2-7 | TRBD1 | TRBV6-5 | . | TGTGCCAGCAGTTACACCGGGACAGGCTACGAGCAGTACTTC | CASSYTGTGYEQYF
TRBJ1-1 | . | TRBV7-9 | . | TGTGCCAGCAGCCCCCCGAGCTTT | CASSPPSF
TRBJ2-5 | . | TRBV6-5 | . | TGTGCCAGCGGCCTACCGGGGGGCCGGGAGACCCAGTACTTC | CASGLPGGRETQYF
TRBJ2-2 | . | TRBV4-3 | . | TGCGCCAGCAGCCAAGATCGAGGGGTTAACACCGGGGAGCTGTTTTTT | CASSQDRGVNTGELFF
TRBJ1-3 | . | TRBV30 | . | TGTGCCTGGGGTGTGGGACCTGGAAACACCATATATTTT | CAWGVGPGNTIYF
TRBJ2-1 | TRBD2 | TRBV7-9 | . | TGTGCCAGCAGCTATATGTTAGCGGGAGGGTTTTACAATGAGCAGTTCTTC | CASSYMLAGGFYNEQFF
TRBJ2-3 | TRBD2 | TRBV5-4 | . | TGTGCCAGCAGTCCTAGCGGGAGTGCATGGGGGACAGATACGCAGTATTTT | CASSPSGSAWGTDTQYF
TRBJ2-7 | TRBD1 | TRBV27 | . | TGTGCCAGCAGTCCAACCCCCGGACAGGCCCTCCTAGACGAGCAGTACTTC | CASSPTPGQALLDEQYF
TRBJ2-1 | TRBD2 | TRBV7-9 | . | TGTGCCAGCAGCTTAGCGGTTGATGCGGGACTACCTTACAATGAGCAGTTCTTC | CASSLAVDAGLPYNEQFF
TRBJ1-4 | TRBD1 | TRBV4-1 | . | TGCGCCAGCAGCCCCGGGACAGTAGGAGAAAAACTGTTTTTT | CASSPGTVGEKLFF
TRBJ1-3 | . | TRBV11-3 | . | TGTGCCAGCAGCCGATCATCTGGAAACACCATATATTTT | CASSRSSGNTIYF
TRBJ2-7 | TRBD1 | TRBV27 | . | TGTGCCAGCAGTTCCGTCAGCGAGACAGGGGTCTACGAGCAGTACTTC | CASSSVSETGVYEQYF
TRBJ2-7 | . | TRBV25-1 | . | TGTGCCAGCAGTGAGTGGGACACATCCTACGAGCAGTACTTC | CASSEWDTSYEQYF
TRBJ2-7 | TRBD1 | TRBV18 | . | TGTGCCAGCTCACGACCAGGGACAGGGACCTACGAGCAGTACTTC | CASSRPGTGTYEQYF
TRBJ2-1 | TRBD1 | TRBV5-1 | . | TGCGCCAGCAGCTTTCGACAGGGCTCCTACAATGAGCAGTTCTTC | CASSFRQGSYNEQFF
TRBJ1-1 | . | TRBV23-1 | . | TGCGCCAGCAGTCCCCGCGGGCCCAGGGCGAACACTGAAGCTTTCTTT | CASSPRGPRANTEAFF
TRBJ2-7 | TRBD2 | TRBV30 | . | TGTGCCTGGAGTGTAGGGACTAGCCTCTACGAGCAGTACTTC | CAWSVGTSLYEQYF
TRBJ1-2 | . | TRBV5-6 | . | TGTGCCAGCAGCTTGGAGAGTAACTATGGCTACACCTTC | CASSLESNYGYTF
TRBJ2-1 | . | TRBV6-1 | . | TGTGCCAGCAGTGATAGCCCGATAAGTTACAATGAGCAGTTCTTC | CASSDSPISYNEQFF
TRBJ1-2 | TRBD1 | TRBV29-1 | . | TGCAGCGTTGGTTTTCGCGGGACAGACAATTATGGCTACACCTTC | CSVGFRGTDNYGYTF
TRBJ2-2 | . | TRBV9 | few | TGTGCCAGCAGCCCTTCGGACACCGGGGAGCTGTTTTTT | CASSPSDTGELFF
TRBJ2-1 | . | TRBV9 | . | TGTGCCAGCAGCGTAGCCCCTCCCTTGGACAGTACCTACAATGAGCAGTTCTTC | CASSVAPPLDSTYNEQFF
TRBJ2-5 | TRBD2 | TRBV4-1 | . | TGCGCCAGCAGCCAAGACCCTAGCGGGAGTGAGGGGGAGACCCAGTACTTC | CASSQDPSGSEGETQYF
TRBJ2-7 | TRBD2 | TRBV2 | . | TGTGCCAGCGGGGCGGGGGGTCCCTACGAGCAGTACTTC | CASGAGGPYEQYF
TRBJ2-7 | . | TRBV7-2 | . | TGTGCCAGCAGCCCAGCATGGGTGGGGCGGGCTGAAGACTACGAGCAGTACTTC | CASSPAWVGRAEDYEQYF